This T cell receptor (beta chain) was documented in a study of glioma-infiltrating T cells. Turning to the study itself: WHO grade II oligodendrogliomas or astrocytomas, plus non-recurrent WHO grade IV glioblastomas, were sampled. Sequencing aimed for 4.5- to 10-fold coverage of some 1.1 million peripheral T cells.

A remark on this clonotype: Its matching antigen is unknown.

TCR alpha and beta CDR3 regions were amplified from RNA using iRepertoire nested multiplex PCR. Tissue mRNA or PBMC total RNA, roughly 90-400 ng, went into one-step reverse transcription and amplification. TCRdb reprocessed the multiplex PCR reads via MiXCR and lists one record per CDR3 protein. The data contain a few hundred thousand distinct CDR3 sequences, 35% to 45% of them seen just once; the ten biggest clones take up about 12%. Study-level points and caveats: Non-neoplastic patients had below-expected tissue-blood divergence, while all gliomas exceeded expectation.

CDR3 length: 15 amino acids. Trimming shortened V by 3 bases and J by 8 bases, and 16 bases separated the two germline ends. Germline loops: CDR1 MDHEN, CDR2 SYDVKM. The source material was glioma tissue, nonneoplastic brain tissue, or PBMCs (not recorded which). This chain links TRBV28 with TRBJ1-4, with a weak D call TRBD1 (6 bases). This clonotype originated in a human donor with low-grade glioma or glioblastoma, undergoing nonglioma brain surgery, or in good health (not recorded which). The CDR3 nucleotides read TGTGCCAGCAGTTTCGCTACAGGGTACGGAGAAAAACTGTTTTTT. Translating it yields CASSFATGYGEKLFF.